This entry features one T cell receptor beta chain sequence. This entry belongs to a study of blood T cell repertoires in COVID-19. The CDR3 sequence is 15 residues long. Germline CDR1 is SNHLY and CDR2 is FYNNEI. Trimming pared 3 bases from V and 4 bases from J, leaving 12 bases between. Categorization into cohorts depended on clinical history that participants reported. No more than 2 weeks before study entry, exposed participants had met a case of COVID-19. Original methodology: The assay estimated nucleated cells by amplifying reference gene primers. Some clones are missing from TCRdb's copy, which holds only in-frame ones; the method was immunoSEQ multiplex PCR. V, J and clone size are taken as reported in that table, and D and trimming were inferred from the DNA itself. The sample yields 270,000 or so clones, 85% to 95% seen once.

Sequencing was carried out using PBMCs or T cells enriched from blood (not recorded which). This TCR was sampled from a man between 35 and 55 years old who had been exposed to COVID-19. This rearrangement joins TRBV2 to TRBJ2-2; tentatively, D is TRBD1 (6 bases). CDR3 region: CASSEQGLSTGELFF. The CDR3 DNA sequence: TGTGCCAGCAGTGAGCAGGGGTTAAGCACCGGGGAGCTGTTTTTT. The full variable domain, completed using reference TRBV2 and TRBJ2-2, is EPEVTQTPSHQVTQMGQEVILRCVPISNHLYFYWYRQILGQKVEFLVSFYNNEISEKSEIFDDQFSVERPDGSNFTLKIRSTKLEDSAMYFCASSEQGLSTGELFFGEGSRLTVL.